These 3 T cell receptor beta chains share one sample of origin, sequenced in a study of shared T cell receptors in the human thymus (dated by TCRdb to the early 2020s). Libraries came from the immunoSEQ multiplex PCR assay. Here the immuneACCESS table is served through TCRdb, limited to in-frame sequences with V and J called. Missing clones are a known gap in these copies; in checked studies unresolved V genes cover under half, and the rest lacks a known reason. The sample data list fewer than 700,000 clones, and around 87% of these were observed just once. The ten most abundant clones make up over 0.008% of the sample. These data were likewise used in another study, on human thymus T cells.

Input material: thymocytes. The receptors originated from a boy in the first two years of life with a congenital heart defect. Donor details come from another sample of the same person, matched by shared clones.

The rearrangement uses TRBV28 and TRBJ2-7; 7 bases map to TRBD1. This CDR3 contains 14 residues. After removal of 6 bases from V and 2 bases from J, the junction contained 7 bases not matched to a gene. Germline CDR1 MDHEN, CDR2 SYDVKM. The CDR3 sequence is CASSPGQETYEQYF. The CDR3 DNA reads TGTGCCAGCAGCCCTGGACAGGAAACCTACGAGCAGTACTTC.

The genes are TRBV28 and TRBJ2-7, with D possibly TRBD1 on 5 matching bases. The CDR3 runs to 14 residues. Between the trimmed V and J ends, which lost 5 bases and 2 bases, there was a span of 13 bases. Germline V gene lookup returns CDR1 MDHEN and CDR2 SYDVKM. The CDR3 coding sequence is TGTGCCAGCAGTCCGACAGAAAACCCCTACGAGCAGTACTTC. Protein product: CASSPTENPYEQYF.

The V call is TRBV10-2, the J call TRBJ2-5; possible D gene TRBD1, 5 bases. The CDR3 length is 13 residues. V shed 3 bases and J shed 4 bases, with 9 bases lying between them. In germline, CDR1 is WSHSY, CDR2 SAAADI. CDR3 region: CASSDGRVETQYF. The CDR3 region has the DNA TGCGCCAGCAGTGACGGCAGGGTAGAGACCCAGTACTTC.